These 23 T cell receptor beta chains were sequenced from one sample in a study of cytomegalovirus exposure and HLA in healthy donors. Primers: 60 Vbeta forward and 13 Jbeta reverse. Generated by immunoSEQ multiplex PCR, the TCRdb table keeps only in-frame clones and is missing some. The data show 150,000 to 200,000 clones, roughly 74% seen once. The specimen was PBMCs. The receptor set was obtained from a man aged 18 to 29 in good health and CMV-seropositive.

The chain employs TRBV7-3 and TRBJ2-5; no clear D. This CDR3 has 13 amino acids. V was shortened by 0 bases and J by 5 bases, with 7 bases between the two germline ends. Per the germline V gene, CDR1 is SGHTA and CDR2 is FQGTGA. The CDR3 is CASSLTFAETQYF. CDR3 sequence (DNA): TGTGCCAGCAGCTTAACGTTCGCGGAGACCCAGTACTTC.

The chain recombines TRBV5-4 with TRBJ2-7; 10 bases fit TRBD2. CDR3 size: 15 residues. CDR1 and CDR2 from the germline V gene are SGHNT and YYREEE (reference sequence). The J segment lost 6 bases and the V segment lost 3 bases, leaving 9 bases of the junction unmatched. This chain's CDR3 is CASSSGLAGVREQYF. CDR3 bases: TGTGCCAGCAGCTCAGGGCTAGCGGGAGTCCGCGAGCAGTACTTC.

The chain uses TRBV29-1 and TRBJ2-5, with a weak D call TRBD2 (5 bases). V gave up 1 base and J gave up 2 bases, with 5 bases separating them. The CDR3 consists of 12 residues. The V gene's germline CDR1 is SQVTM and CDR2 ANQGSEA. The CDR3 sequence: CSVEGGQETQYF. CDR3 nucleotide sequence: TGCAGCGTTGAAGGAGGGCAAGAGACCCAGTACTTC. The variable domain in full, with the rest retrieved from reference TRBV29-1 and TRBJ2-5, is SAVISQKPSRDICQRGTSLTIQCQVDSQVTMMFWYRQQPGQSLTLIATANQGSEATYESGFVIDKFPISRPNLTFSTLTVSNMSPEDSSIYLCSVEGGQETQYFGPGTRLLVL.

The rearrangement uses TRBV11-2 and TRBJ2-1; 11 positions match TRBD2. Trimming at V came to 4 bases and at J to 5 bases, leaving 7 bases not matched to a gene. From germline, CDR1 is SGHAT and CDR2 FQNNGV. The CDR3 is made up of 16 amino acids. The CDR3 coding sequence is TGTGCCAGCAGCTCGAATTTAGCGGGAGGGCACAATGAGCAGTTCTTC. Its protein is CASSSNLAGGHNEQFF.

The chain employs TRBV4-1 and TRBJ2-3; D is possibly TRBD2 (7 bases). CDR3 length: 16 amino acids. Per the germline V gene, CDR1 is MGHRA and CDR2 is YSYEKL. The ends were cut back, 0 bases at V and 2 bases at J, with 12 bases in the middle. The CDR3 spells CASSQDPAGATDTQYF. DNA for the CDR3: TGCGCCAGCAGCCAAGATCCGGCGGGGGCCACAGATACGCAGTATTTT.

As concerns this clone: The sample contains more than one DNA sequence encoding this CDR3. CDR3: CASSVGGGTYEQYF. Here the CDR3 DNA reads TGTGCCAGCAGCGTAGGGGGGGGCACCTACGAGCAGTACTTC. The chain joins TRBV9 to TRBJ2-7; D is possibly TRBD2 (7 bases). Germline CDR1 is SGDLS and CDR2 is YYNGEE. This CDR3 spans 14 amino acids. Trimming left V 0 bases short and J 2 bases short, with 9 bases between. Together with reference TRBV9 and TRBJ2-7, the CDR3 gives the full variable domain: DSGVTQTPKHLITATGQRVTLRCSPRSGDLSVYWYQQSLDQGLQFLIQYYNGEERAKGNILERFSAQQFPDLHSELNLSSLELGDSALYFCASSVGGGTYEQYFGPGTRLTVT.

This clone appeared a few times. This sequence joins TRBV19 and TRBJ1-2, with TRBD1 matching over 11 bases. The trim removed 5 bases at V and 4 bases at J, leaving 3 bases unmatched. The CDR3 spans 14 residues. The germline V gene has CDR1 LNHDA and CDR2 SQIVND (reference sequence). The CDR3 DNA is TGTGCCAGTAGTCGGACAGGGGGCGGCTATGGCTACACCTTC. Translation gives CASSRTGGGYGYTF. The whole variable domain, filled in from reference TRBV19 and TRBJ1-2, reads DGGITQSPKYLFRKEGQNVTLSCEQNLNHDAMYWYRQDPGQGLRLIYYSQIVNDFQKGDIAEGYSVSREKKESFPLTVTSAQKNPTAFYLCASSRTGGGYGYTFGSGTRLTVV.

The CDR3 DNA follows: TGTGCCAGCAGCTCGGGACTAGCGGCCAGCACAGATACGCAGTATTTT. Translating it yields CASSSGLAASTDTQYF. The chain couples TRBV7-9 to TRBJ2-3; 11 bases agree with TRBD2. The trim removed 4 bases at V and 0 bases at J, leaving 3 bases unmatched. Germline V gene data show CDR1 as SEHNR and CDR2 as FQNEAQ (reference sequence). The CDR3 contains 16 residues.

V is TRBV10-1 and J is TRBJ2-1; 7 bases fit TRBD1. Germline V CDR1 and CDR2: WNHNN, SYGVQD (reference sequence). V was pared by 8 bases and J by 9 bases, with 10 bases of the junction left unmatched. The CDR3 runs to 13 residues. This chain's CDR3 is CASSFKGAGEQFF. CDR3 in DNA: TGCGCCAGCTCATTTAAGGGGGCGGGTGAGCAGTTCTTC.

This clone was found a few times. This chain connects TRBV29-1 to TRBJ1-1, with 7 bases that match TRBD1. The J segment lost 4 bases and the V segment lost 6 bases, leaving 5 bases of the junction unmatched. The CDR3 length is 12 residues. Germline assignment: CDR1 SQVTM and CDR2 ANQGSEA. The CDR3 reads CSVHRGRTEAFF. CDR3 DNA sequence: TGCAGCGTCCACAGGGGACGCACTGAAGCTTTCTTT.

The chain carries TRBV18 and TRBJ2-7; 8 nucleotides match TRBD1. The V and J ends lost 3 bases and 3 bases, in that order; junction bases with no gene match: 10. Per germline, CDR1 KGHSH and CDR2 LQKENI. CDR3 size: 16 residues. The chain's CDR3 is CASSPQVQGAYYEQYF. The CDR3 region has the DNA TGTGCCAGCTCACCCCAAGTGCAGGGGGCATACTACGAGCAGTACTTC.

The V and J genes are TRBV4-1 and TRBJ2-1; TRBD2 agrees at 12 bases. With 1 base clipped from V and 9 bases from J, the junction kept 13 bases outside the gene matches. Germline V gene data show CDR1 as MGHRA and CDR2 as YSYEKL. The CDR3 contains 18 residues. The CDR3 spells CASSQAYPLAGGRIEQFF. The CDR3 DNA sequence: TGCGCCAGCAGCCAAGCTTACCCGCTAGCGGGAGGGCGTATTGAGCAGTTCTTC.

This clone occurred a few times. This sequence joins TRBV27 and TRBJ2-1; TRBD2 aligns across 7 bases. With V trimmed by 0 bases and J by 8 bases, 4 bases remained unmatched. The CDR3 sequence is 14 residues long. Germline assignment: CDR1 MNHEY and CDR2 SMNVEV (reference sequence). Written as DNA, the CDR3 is TGTGCCAGCAGTTTATCGAAGGGGAGGGATGAGCAGTTCTTC. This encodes CASSLSKGRDEQFF.

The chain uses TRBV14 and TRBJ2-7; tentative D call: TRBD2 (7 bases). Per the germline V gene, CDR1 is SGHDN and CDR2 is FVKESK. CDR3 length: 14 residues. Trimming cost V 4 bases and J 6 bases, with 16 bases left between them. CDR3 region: CASSPLGGRFEQYF. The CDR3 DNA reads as TGTGCCAGCAGCCCCCTCGGGGGGCGGTTCGAGCAGTACTTC.

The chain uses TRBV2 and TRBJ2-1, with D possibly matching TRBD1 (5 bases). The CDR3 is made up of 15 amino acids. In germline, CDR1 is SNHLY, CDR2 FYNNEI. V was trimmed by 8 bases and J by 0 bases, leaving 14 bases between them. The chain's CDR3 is CASQSRAYSYNEQFF. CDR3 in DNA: TGTGCCAGCCAGAGCAGGGCTTACTCCTACAATGAGCAGTTCTTC.

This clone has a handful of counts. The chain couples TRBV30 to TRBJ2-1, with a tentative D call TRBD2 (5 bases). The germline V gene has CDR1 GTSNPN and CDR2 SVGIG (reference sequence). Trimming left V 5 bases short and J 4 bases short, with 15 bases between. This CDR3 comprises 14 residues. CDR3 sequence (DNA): TGTGCCTGGGACTTGAGGCGGGTATACAATGAGCAGTTCTTC. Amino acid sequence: CAWDLRRVYNEQFF.

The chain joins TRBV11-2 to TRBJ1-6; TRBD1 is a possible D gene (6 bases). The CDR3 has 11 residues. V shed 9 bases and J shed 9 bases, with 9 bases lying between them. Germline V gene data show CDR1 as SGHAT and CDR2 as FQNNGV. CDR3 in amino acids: CARRGGSPLHF. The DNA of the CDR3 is TGTGCCAGGAGGGGGGGTTCACCCCTCCACTTT.

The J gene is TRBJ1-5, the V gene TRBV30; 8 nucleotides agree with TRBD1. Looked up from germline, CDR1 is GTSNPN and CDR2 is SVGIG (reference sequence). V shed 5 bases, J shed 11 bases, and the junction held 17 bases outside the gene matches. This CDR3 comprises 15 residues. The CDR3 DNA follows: TGTGCCTGGGCTAAAAGTGGGACAGGAATCTTGTCCCAGCATTTT. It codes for CAWAKSGTGILSQHF.

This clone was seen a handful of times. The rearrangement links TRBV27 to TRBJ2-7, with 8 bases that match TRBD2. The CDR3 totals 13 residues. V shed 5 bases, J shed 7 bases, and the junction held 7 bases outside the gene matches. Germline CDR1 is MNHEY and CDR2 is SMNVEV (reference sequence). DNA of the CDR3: TGTGCCAGCAGTCCCGGCCCGGGAGGGGAGCAGTACTTC. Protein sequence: CASSPGPGGEQYF.

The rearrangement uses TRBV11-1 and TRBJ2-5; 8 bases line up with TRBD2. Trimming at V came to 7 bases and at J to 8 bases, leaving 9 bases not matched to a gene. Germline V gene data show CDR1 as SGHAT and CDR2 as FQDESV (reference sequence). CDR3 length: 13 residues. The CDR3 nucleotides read TGTGCCAGCACCTTGTCCGGGGGGGTAACCCAGTACTTC. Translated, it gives CASTLSGGVTQYF.

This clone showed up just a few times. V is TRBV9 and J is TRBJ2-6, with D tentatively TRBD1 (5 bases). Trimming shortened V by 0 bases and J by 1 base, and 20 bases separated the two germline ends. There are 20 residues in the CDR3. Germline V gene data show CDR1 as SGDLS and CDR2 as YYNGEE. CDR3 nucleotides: TGTGCCAGCAGCGTAGAAATTGCTCCAGGGTTAGGGTCTGGGGCCAACGTCCTGACTTTC. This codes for CASSVEIAPGLGSGANVLTF.

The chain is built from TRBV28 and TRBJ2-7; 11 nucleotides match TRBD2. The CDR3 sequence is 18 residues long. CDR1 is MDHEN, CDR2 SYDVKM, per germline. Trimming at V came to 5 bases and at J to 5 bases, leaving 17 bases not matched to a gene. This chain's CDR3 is CASSTQVLAGVVGHEQYF. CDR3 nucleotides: TGTGCCAGCAGTACACAGGTACTAGCGGGAGTAGTGGGCCACGAGCAGTACTTC. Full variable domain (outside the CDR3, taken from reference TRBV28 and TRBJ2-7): DVKVTQSSRYLVKRTGEKVFLECVQDMDHENMFWYRQDPGLGLRLIYFSYDVKMKEKGDIPEGYSVSREKKERFSLILESASTNQTSMYLCASSTQVLAGVVGHEQYFGPGTRLTVT.

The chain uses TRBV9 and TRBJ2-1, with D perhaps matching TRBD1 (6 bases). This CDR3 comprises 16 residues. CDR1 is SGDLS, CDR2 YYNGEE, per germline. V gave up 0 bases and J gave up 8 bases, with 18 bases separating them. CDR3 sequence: CASSVEGAQGIHEQFF. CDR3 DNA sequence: TGTGCCAGCAGCGTAGAAGGAGCACAGGGCATTCATGAGCAGTTCTTC.